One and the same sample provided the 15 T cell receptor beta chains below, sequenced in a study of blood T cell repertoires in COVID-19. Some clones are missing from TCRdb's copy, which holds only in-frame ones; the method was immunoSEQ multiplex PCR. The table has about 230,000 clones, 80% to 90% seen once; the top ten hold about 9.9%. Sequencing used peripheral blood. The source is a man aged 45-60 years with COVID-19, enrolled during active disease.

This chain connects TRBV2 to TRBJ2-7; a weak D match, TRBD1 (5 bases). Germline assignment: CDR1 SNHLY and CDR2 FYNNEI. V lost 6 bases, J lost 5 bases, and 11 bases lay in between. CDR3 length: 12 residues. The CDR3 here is CASREQDNEQYF. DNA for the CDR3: TGTGCCAGCAGGGAACAGGATAACGAGCAGTACTTC. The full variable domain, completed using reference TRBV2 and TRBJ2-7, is EPEVTQTPSHQVTQMGQEVILRCVPISNHLYFYWYRQILGQKVEFLVSFYNNEISEKSEIFDDQFSVERPDGSNFTLKIRSTKLEDSAMYFCASREQDNEQYFGPGTRLTVT.

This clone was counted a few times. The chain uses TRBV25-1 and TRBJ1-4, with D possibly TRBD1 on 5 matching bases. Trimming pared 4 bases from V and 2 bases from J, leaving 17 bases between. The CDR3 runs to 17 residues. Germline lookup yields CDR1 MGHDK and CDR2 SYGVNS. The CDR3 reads CASSGYPRGTTNEKLFF. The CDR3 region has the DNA TGTGCCAGCAGTGGCTATCCCCGAGGGACTACTAATGAAAAACTGTTTTTT. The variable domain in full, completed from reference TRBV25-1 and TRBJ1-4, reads EADIYQTPRYLVIGTGKKITLECSQTMGHDKMYWYQQDPGMELHLIHYSYGVNSTEKGDLSSESTVSRIRTEHFPLTLESARPSHTSQYLCASSGYPRGTTNEKLFFGSGTQLSVL.

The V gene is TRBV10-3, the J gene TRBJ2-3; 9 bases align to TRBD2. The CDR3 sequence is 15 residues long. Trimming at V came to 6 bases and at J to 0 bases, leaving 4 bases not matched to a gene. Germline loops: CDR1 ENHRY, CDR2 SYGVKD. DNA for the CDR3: TGTGCCATCAGGAAGACTAGCGGAAGCACAGATACGCAGTATTTT. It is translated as CAIRKTSGSTDTQYF.

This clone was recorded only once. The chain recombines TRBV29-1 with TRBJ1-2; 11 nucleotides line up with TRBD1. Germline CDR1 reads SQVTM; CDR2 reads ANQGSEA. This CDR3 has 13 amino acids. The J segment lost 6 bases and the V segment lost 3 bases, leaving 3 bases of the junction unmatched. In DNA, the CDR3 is TGCAGCGTTGACGGGACAGGGGGAAATGGCTACACCTTC. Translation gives CSVDGTGGNGYTF.

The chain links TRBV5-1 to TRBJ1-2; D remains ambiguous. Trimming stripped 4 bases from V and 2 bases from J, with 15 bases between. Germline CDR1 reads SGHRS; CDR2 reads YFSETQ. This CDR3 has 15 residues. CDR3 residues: CASSTVPGENYGYTF. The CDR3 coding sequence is TGCGCCAGCAGCACCGTCCCCGGGGAAAACTATGGCTACACCTTC.

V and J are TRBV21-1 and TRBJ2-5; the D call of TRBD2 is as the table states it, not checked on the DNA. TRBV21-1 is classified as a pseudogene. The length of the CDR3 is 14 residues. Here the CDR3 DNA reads TGTGCCAGCAGAGAACTAGCGGGAGATGAGACCCAGTACTTC. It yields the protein CASRELAGDETQYF.

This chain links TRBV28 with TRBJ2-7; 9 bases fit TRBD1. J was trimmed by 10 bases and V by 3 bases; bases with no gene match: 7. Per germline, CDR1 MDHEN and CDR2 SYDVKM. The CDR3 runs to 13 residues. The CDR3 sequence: CASSLQGTGFQYF. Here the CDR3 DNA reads TGTGCCAGCAGTTTGCAAGGGACAGGGTTTCAGTACTTC.

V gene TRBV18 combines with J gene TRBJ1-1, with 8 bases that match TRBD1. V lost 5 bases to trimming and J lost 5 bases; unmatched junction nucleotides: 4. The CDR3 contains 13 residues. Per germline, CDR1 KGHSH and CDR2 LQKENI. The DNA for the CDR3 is TGTGCCAGCTCAGGACAGGGAGATACTGAAGCTTTCTTT. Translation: CASSGQGDTEAFF.

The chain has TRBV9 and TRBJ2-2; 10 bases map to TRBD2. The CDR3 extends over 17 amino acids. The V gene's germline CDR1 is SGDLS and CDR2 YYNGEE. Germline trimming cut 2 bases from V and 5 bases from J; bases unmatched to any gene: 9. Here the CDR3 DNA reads TGTGCCAGCAGCGTCGACCTCATAGCGGGAGGAACCGGGGAGCTGTTTTTT. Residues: CASSVDLIAGGTGELFF.

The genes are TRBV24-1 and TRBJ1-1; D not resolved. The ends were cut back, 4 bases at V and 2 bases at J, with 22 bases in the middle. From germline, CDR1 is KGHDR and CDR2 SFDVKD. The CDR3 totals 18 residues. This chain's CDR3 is CATSDPSRVLDLNTEAFF. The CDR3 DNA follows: TGTGCCACCAGTGACCCCTCTCGGGTGCTCGATTTAAACACTGAAGCTTTCTTT.

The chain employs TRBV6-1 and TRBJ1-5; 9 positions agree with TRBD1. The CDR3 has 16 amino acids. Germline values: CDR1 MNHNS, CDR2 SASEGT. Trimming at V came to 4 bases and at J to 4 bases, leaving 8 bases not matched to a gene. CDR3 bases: TGTGCCAGCAGTGGCCTCCGGACAGGGGTTAATCAGCCCCAGCATTTT. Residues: CASSGLRTGVNQPQHF.

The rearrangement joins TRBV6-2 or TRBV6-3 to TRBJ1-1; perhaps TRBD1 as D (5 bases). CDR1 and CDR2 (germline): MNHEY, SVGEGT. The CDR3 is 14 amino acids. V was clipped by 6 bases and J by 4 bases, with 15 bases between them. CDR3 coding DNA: TGTGCCAGCAGCCGCTTTGGGGCCGGCACTGAAGCTTTCTTT. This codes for CASSRFGAGTEAFF.

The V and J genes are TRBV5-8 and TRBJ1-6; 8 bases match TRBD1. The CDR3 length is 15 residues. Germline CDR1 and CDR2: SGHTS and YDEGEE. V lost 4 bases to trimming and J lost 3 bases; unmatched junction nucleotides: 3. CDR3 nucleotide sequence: TGTGCCAGCAGCCTCGGACAGGGCTATAATTCACCCCTCCACTTT. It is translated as CASSLGQGYNSPLHF.

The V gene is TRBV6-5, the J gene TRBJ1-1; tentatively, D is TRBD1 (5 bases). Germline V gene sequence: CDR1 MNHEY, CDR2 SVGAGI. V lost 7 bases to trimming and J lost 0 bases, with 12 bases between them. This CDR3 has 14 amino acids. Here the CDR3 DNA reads TGTGCCAGCACCCAGGGATCGGTGAACACTGAAGCTTTCTTT. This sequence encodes CASTQGSVNTEAFF.

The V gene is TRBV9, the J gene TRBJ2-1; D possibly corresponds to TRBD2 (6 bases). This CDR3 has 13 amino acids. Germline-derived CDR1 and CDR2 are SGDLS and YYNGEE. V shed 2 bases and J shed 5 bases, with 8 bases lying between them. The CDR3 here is CASSVWGDNEQFF. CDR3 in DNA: TGTGCCAGCAGCGTCTGGGGGGACAATGAGCAGTTCTTC.